These 26 T cell receptor beta chains originate from one sample sequenced in a study of T cells in tuberculosis. TCRdb's copy holds only in-frame clones and misses some; the assay was immunoSEQ multiplex PCR. The sample carries roughly 44,000 clones, about 95% recorded once. Sequenced material: PBMCs. The receptor source for this set is a donor aged 5 to 30 with latent tuberculosis or without tuberculosis infection.

The J gene is TRBJ2-5, the V gene TRBV12-5; D ambiguous. The V end was cut by 4 bases, the J end by 1 base, with 19 bases between. Germline V CDR1 and CDR2: LGHNT, FRNRAP. CDR3 length equals 17 residues. CDR3 protein: CASGSYVTGRLQETQYF. The CDR3 nucleotides read TGTGCTAGTGGTTCCTACGTCACGGGTCGTCTCCAAGAGACCCAGTACTTC. The variable domain in full, with the rest retrieved from reference TRBV12-5 and TRBJ2-5, is DARVTQTPRHKVTEMGQEVTMRCQPILGHNTVFWYRQTMMQGLELLAYFRNRAPLDDSGMPKDRFSAEMPDATLATLKIQPSEPRDSAVYFCASGSYVTGRLQETQYFGPGTRLLVL.

The chain is built from TRBV5-4 and TRBJ2-7, with a weak D call TRBD1 (6 bases). Trimming shortened V by 2 bases and J by 3 bases, and 15 bases separated the two germline ends. CDR3 length: 15 amino acids. CDR1 is SGHNT and CDR2 is YYREEE in the germline V gene (reference sequence). CDR3 coding DNA: TGTGCCAGCAGCTTCTTCGGGACACGTAACTACGAGCAGTACTTC. Amino acid sequence: CASSFFGTRNYEQYF.

V is TRBV29-1 and J is TRBJ2-3; D is unclear. Deletions cut 7 bases from V and 6 bases from J, with 14 bases between. The germline gives CDR1 SQVTM, CDR2 ANQGSEA. This CDR3 has 12 residues. The CDR3 DNA is TGCAGCGAGAGCCCATTTGTCGATACGCAGTATTTT. This codes for CSESPFVDTQYF.

The chain couples TRBV9 to TRBJ1-2; tentatively, D is TRBD1 (6 bases). Germline values: CDR1 SGDLS, CDR2 YYNGEE. The CDR3 is 15 amino acids. Trimming removed 0 bases at V and 3 bases at J, with 12 bases between. The CDR3 coding sequence is TGTGCCAGCAGCGTAGGTCCACAGGGAGACTATGGCTACACCTTC. It codes for CASSVGPQGDYGYTF.

This chain joins TRBV10-3 and TRBJ2-2; 10 nucleotides align to TRBD1. Germline lookup yields CDR1 ENHRY and CDR2 SYGVKD. Trimming cost V 5 bases and J 5 bases; bases outside gene matches: 8. There are 16 residues in the CDR3. CDR3 bases: TGTGCCATCAGTCAGCTACCGGGACAGGGGACCGGGGAGCTGTTTTTT. Protein sequence: CAISQLPGQGTGELFF.

This rearrangement joins TRBV11-3 to TRBJ2-1; 9 bases are shared with TRBD2. The germline gives CDR1 SGHNT, CDR2 YENEEA. This CDR3 has 15 amino acids. J was trimmed by 2 bases and V by 6 bases; bases with no gene match: 5. This chain's CDR3 is CASSRAGGTYNEQFF. CDR3 nucleotides: TGTGCCAGCAGTCGAGCGGGGGGTACCTACAATGAGCAGTTCTTC.

The V and J genes are TRBV30 and TRBJ1-4; D is possibly TRBD1 (5 bases). The ends were cut back, 7 bases at V and 10 bases at J, with 16 bases in the middle. There are 12 residues in the CDR3. The V gene's germline CDR1 is GTSNPN and CDR2 SVGIG (reference sequence). The CDR3 nucleotides are TGTGCCTCCCTGGGGCAGGATGGAAAACTGTTTTTT. This codes for CASLGQDGKLFF.

In this sample, this clone turned up once. The chain is built from TRBV27 and TRBJ2-1, with no clear D. Germline CDR1 reads MNHEY; CDR2 reads SMNVEV (reference sequence). Trimming stripped 7 bases from V and 6 bases from J, with 16 bases between. The CDR3 runs 14 residues. As DNA, the CDR3 is TGTGCCAGCACCCCTGTGCACACCGCCAATGAGCAGTTCTTC. The encoded protein is CASTPVHTANEQFF.

This chain connects TRBV5-6 to TRBJ1-1; 9 nucleotides align to TRBD1. The CDR3 contains 16 residues. Germline V gene sequence: CDR1 SGHDT, CDR2 YYEEEE. The V gene end was trimmed by 0 bases and the J gene end by 6 bases; junction bases not matched to a gene: 9. CDR3 protein: CASSLVTGGGRAEAFF. In DNA form, the CDR3 reads TGTGCCAGCAGCTTGGTTACAGGGGGCGGTCGAGCTGAAGCTTTCTTT.

This clone was detected only once. The gene calls are TRBV19 and TRBJ2-3, with D tentatively TRBD2 (5 bases). This CDR3 contains 13 residues. Deletions cut 5 bases from V and 4 bases from J, with 10 bases between. Germline CDR1 and CDR2: LNHDA and SQIVND (reference sequence). CDR3 nucleotides: TGTGCCAGTAGTTTCCCGGGATCAGATACGCAGTATTTT. Translated, it gives CASSFPGSDTQYF. Looking up the rest from reference TRBV19 and TRBJ2-3 gives the full variable domain: DGGITQSPKYLFRKEGQNVTLSCEQNLNHDAMYWYRQDPGQGLRLIYYSQIVNDFQKGDIAEGYSVSREKKESFPLTVTSAQKNPTAFYLCASSFPGSDTQYFGPGTRLTVL.

The sample holds one count of this clone. The chain employs TRBV19 and TRBJ2-6; D remains unclear. From germline, CDR1 is LNHDA and CDR2 SQIVND (reference sequence). Deletions cut 1 base from V and 0 bases from J, with 7 bases between. The CDR3 totals 16 residues. The CDR3 coding sequence is TGTGCCAGTAGTATAGGATCAGTCTCTGGGGCCAACGTCCTGACTTTC. It translates to CASSIGSVSGANVLTF.

This chain uses TRBV6-5 with TRBJ2-7; D gene uncertain. V was shortened by 7 bases and J by 0 bases, with 13 bases between the two germline ends. Germline loops: CDR1 MNHEY, CDR2 SVGAGI. The CDR3 consists of 14 residues. Written as DNA, the CDR3 is TGTGCCAGCAAAAGAGGAGCGATCTCCTACGAGCAGTACTTC. Its protein product is CASKRGAISYEQYF.

The rearrangement joins TRBV29-1 to TRBJ2-3, with 11 bases identical to TRBD2. V shed 6 bases, J shed 1 base, and the junction held 9 bases outside the gene matches. The CDR3 covers 16 residues. CDR1 is SQVTM, CDR2 ANQGSEA, per germline. CDR3 sequence: CSVRGLADRGTDTQYF. The CDR3 DNA is TGCAGCGTCCGGGGACTAGCGGATCGCGGCACAGATACGCAGTATTTT.

J is TRBJ2-2 and V is TRBV7-8; 8 bases agree with TRBD2. V lost 3 bases to trimming and J lost 4 bases; unmatched junction nucleotides: 7. The CDR3 length is 16 residues. The germline CDR1 and CDR2 sequences are SGHVS and FQNEAQ. The CDR3 coding sequence is TGTGCCAGCAGCTTGACCGGGACTAGAGTCACCGGGGAGCTGTTTTTT. Residues: CASSLTGTRVTGELFF.

CDR3 in DNA: TGTGCCAGTAGTATAGAAAGCGGTCAGCCCCAGCATTTT. Amino acid sequence: CASSIESGQPQHF. The chain uses TRBV19 and TRBJ1-5; D is unresolved. V was trimmed by 0 bases and J by 6 bases, leaving 6 bases between them. The CDR3 runs to 13 residues. CDR1 and CDR2 from the germline V gene are LNHDA and SQIVND (reference sequence).

V usage is TRBV5-1 and J usage is TRBJ2-1; 9 bases map to TRBD2. The germline gives CDR1 SGHRS, CDR2 YFSETQ. The CDR3 is 15 residues long. J was trimmed by 0 bases and V by 10 bases; bases with no gene match: 8. Here the CDR3 DNA reads TGCGCCTCTAGGGCTAGCGGGACCTCCTACAATGAGCAGTTCTTC. Encoded protein: CASRASGTSYNEQFF.

As regards this clone: One end of the junction fails to match germline, which may point to a read error. This chain uses TRBV7-2 with TRBJ1-3, with D perhaps matching TRBD1 (5 bases). Germline CDR1 is SGHTA and CDR2 is FQGNSA. The CDR3 spans 16 residues. The CDR3 DNA reads TGTGCCAGCAGCTTAGCTGTGGGGGGGATTGGAGACACCATATATTTT. It is translated as CASSLAVGGIGDTIYF. The variable domain in full, with the rest retrieved from reference TRBV7-2 and TRBJ1-3, is GAGVSQSPSNKVTEKGKDVELRCDPISGHTALYWYRQSLGQGLEFLIYFQGNSAPDKSGLPSDRFSAERTGGSVSTLTIQRTQQEDSAVYLCASSLAVGGIGDTIYFGEGSWLTVV.

This rearrangement joins TRBV11-3 to TRBJ2-6, with D possibly TRBD1 on 5 matching bases. The CDR3 runs to 15 residues. Germline V CDR1 and CDR2: SGHNT, YENEEA. The V end lost 4 bases, the J end lost 0 bases, and 7 bases lay between the germline ends. DNA of the CDR3: TGTGCCAGCAGCTCACAGGACTCTGGGGCCAACGTCCTGACTTTC. The encoded protein is CASSSQDSGANVLTF. Using reference TRBV11-3 and TRBJ2-6 for the parts outside the CDR3, the full variable domain is EAGVVQSPRYKIIEKKQPVAFWCNPISGHNTLYWYLQNLGQGPELLIRYENEEAVDDSQLPKDRFSAERLKGVDSTLKIQPAELGDSAVYLCASSSQDSGANVLTFGAGSRLTVL.

In this sample, this clone turned up once. The J gene is TRBJ2-3, the V gene TRBV20-1; no firm D call. Trimming took off 1 base at V and 5 bases at J, with 4 bases between the two ends. From germline, CDR1 is DFQATT and CDR2 SNEGSKA (reference sequence). The CDR3 sequence is 11 residues long. CDR3 sequence (DNA): TGCAGTGCTAGAGCGTTAGATACGCAGTATTTT. Protein sequence: CSARALDTQYF.

The chain carries TRBV6-4 and TRBJ2-1; 10 nucleotides agree with TRBD2. The length of the CDR3 is 14 residues. V shed 7 bases, J shed 7 bases, and the junction held 7 bases outside the gene matches. CDR1 and CDR2 from the germline V gene are MRHNA and SNTAGT. CDR3: CASTLLAGRNEQFF. In DNA form, the CDR3 reads TGTGCCAGCACCTTACTAGCGGGGAGGAATGAGCAGTTCTTC.

A few counts support this clone. The chain joins TRBV25-1 to TRBJ2-2; TRBD2 might be the D (7 bases). CDR1 is MGHDK, CDR2 SYGVNS, per germline. V lost 10 bases and J lost 3, with 21 bases in between. This CDR3 is 16 amino acids long. The CDR3 DNA reads TGTGCCACCCGGGTTGGGGGGGCCGGGGACACCGGGGAGCTGTTTTTT. Encoded protein: CATRVGGAGDTGELFF.

This clone has a single count. This rearrangement joins TRBV11-2 to TRBJ1-5, with TRBD1 identical over 11 bases. Germline CDR1 reads SGHAT; CDR2 reads FQNNGV. The CDR3 sequence is 17 residues long. After removal of 5 bases from V and 5 bases from J, the junction contained 11 bases not matched to a gene. The CDR3 protein is CASSPGTGGLSDQPQHF. DNA for the CDR3: TGTGCCAGCAGCCCCGGGACAGGGGGTTTATCGGATCAGCCCCAGCATTTT.

CDR3 in DNA: TGCGCCAGCAGCTTGGCGGGGATGGGAGCGAATGAGCAGTTCTTC. The encoded protein is CASSLAGMGANEQFF. The chain uses TRBV5-1 and TRBJ2-1, with D possibly TRBD2 on 5 matching bases. V gave up 0 bases and J gave up 7 bases, with 14 bases separating them. CDR3 length: 15 residues. Germline assignment: CDR1 SGHRS and CDR2 YFSETQ.

The chain carries TRBV2 and TRBJ2-5; TRBD2 matches at 9 bases. Unmatched junction bases numbered 4, after V lost 1 base and J lost 1 base. The CDR3 has 16 amino acids. The germline V gene has CDR1 SNHLY and CDR2 FYNNEI. In DNA, the CDR3 is TGTGCCAGCAGTGAAGAGTGGACTAGCGCCCAAGAGACCCAGTACTTC. This translates into CASSEEWTSAQETQYF.

The chain has TRBV19 and TRBJ1-2, with TRBD1 matching 10 bases. Per germline, CDR1 LNHDA and CDR2 SQIVND (reference sequence). The CDR3 extends over 15 amino acids. V lost 6 bases to trimming and J lost 2 bases; unmatched junction nucleotides: 6. The CDR3 region is CASRSLTGGNYGYTF. The CDR3 nucleotides read TGTGCCAGTAGGTCCTTGACAGGGGGCAACTATGGCTACACCTTC.

J is TRBJ2-2 and V is TRBV5-1; D not resolved. Trimming pared 4 bases from V and 1 base from J, leaving 8 bases between. Looked up from germline, CDR1 is SGHRS and CDR2 is YFSETQ. The CDR3 covers 14 residues. The CDR3 DNA follows: TGCGCCAGCAGCACCCCCGGGAACACCGGGGAGCTGTTTTTT. Translated, it gives CASSTPGNTGELFF.